This T cell receptor beta chain was retrieved from a study of CD8+ T cells in alopecia areata. CDR1 is SGHTA, CDR2 FQGNSA, per germline. The length of the CDR3 is 13 residues. Trimming cost V 5 bases and J 6 bases, with 13 bases left between them. Extraction of RNA preceded its reverse transcription into cDNA, which served as the sequencing template. Profiled with immunoSEQ multiplex PCR; TCRdb holds only in-frame clones, not every one. The data hold roughly 250,000 clones, with 60% observed a single time. Treatment defined: oral pan-JAK inhibitor, 5-10 mg twice daily. PBMCs yielded sorted CD4+ and CD8+ T cells.

Sample: CD4+ T cells sorted from blood, taken at approximately week 52, from a patient treated with tofacitinib. This sequence originates from a human donor with alopecia areata. The chain has TRBV7-2 and TRBJ1-2; D is unclear. The CDR3 loop reads CASSPGIAHGYTF. The CDR3 DNA sequence: TGTGCCAGCAGCCCGGGGATAGCTCATGGCTACACCTTC.